Presented here are 27 T cell receptor beta chains from one specimen sequenced in a study of T-cell reconstitution after alpha-beta-depleted transplantation in children. TCRbeta library preparation incorporated unique molecular identifiers. TCRdb passed the PCR reads through MiXCR, listing each CDR3 protein once. The profile shows around 440,000 distinct CDR3 sequences, around 15% of them singletons. Sample: PBMCs, mostly from graft donor cells, taken 360 days after TCRalphabeta/CD19-depleted stem cell transplant. The receptors derive from a boy under two years old who had a stem cell transplant for Wiskott-Aldrich syndrome, so the T cells may come from the graft donor.

This chain links TRBV29-1 with TRBJ2-7, with 10 bases identical to TRBD1. J gave up 5 bases and V 8 bases, and 15 bases lay outside the gene matches. The CDR3 totals 15 residues. Germline V gene lookup returns CDR1 SQVTM and CDR2 ANQGSEA. The DNA of the CDR3 is TGCAGCAGTCGTGAACCTGGGACAGGGGAAAACGAGCAGTACTTC. It specifies CSSREPGTGENEQYF.

Concerning this clonotype itself: The junction shows a germline mismatch at one end, possibly a read error. In DNA form, the CDR3 reads TGTGCCAGCAGCTTCGATGGACGATTTCAGGCCTTC. This codes for CASSFDGRFQAF. The chain links TRBV5-5 to TRBJ2-5; D gene ambiguous. The CDR3 is made up of 12 amino acids. Germline V gene data show CDR1 as SGHKS and CDR2 as YYEKEE (reference sequence).

The CDR3 nucleotides are TGTGCCAGCAGCCAAGATCCCCTACAAGCCCTCTACAATGAGCAGTTCTTC. It is translated as CASSQDPLQALYNEQFF. The rearrangement uses TRBV14 and TRBJ2-1, with D unresolved. The CDR3 runs to 17 residues. V was pared by 0 bases and J by 3 bases, with 15 bases between. The germline gives CDR1 SGHDN, CDR2 FVKESK.

This sequence joins TRBV12-3 or TRBV12-4 and TRBJ1-2; D is uncertain. V was pared by 5 bases and J by 8 bases, with 9 bases between. The CDR3 consists of 11 residues. The CDR3 spells CASSIRRGYTF. The CDR3 DNA reads TGTGCCAGCAGTATCAGAAGAGGCTACACCTTC.

V gene TRBV28 combines with J gene TRBJ2-7; D is unclear. The CDR3 is 14 amino acids. V shed 8 bases and J shed 0 bases, with 14 bases lying between them. Germline CDR1 reads MDHEN; CDR2 reads SYDVKM. Here the CDR3 reads CASRRQLLSYEQYF. The DNA for the CDR3 is TGTGCCAGCCGGAGACAATTGCTCTCCTACGAGCAGTACTTC. Supplemented by reference TRBV28 and TRBJ2-7, the full variable domain reads DVKVTQSSRYLVKRTGEKVFLECVQDMDHENMFWYRQDPGLGLRLIYFSYDVKMKEKGDIPEGYSVSREKKERFSLILESASTNQTSMYLCASRRQLLSYEQYFGPGTRLTVT.

This clonotype showed up just a few times. This chain connects TRBV6-5 to TRBJ2-2; no clear D. V was pared by 2 bases and J by 6 bases, with 10 bases between. The CDR3 extends over 14 amino acids. CDR1 and CDR2 from the germline V gene are MNHEY and SVGAGI. DNA for the CDR3: TGTGCCAGCAGTTACGTAGGGCCAGCCGGGGAGCTGTTTTTT. Protein: CASSYVGPAGELFF.

This chain joins TRBV18 and TRBJ2-7; possibly TRBD1 for D (6 bases). The length of the CDR3 is 15 residues. Germline CDR1 KGHSH, CDR2 LQKENI. V was shortened by 6 bases and J by 4 bases, with 19 bases between the two germline ends. CDR3 bases: TGTGCCAGCTCTTTAAGCCTGGACAGTCTTTACGAGCAGTACTTC. Translating gives CASSLSLDSLYEQYF.

This chain uses TRBV19 with TRBJ2-6; 8 bases are a match to TRBD1. J lost 3 bases, V lost 3 bases, and 4 bases had no gene match. The CDR3 spans 16 residues. The germline gives CDR1 LNHDA, CDR2 SQIVND (reference sequence). The CDR3 coding sequence is TGTGCCAGTAGTATTCGAGACAGGGGTGGGGCCAACGTCCTGACTTTC. As protein: CASSIRDRGGANVLTF. Complete variable domain (other parts from reference TRBV19 and TRBJ2-6): DGGITQSPKYLFRKEGQNVTLSCEQNLNHDAMYWYRQDPGQGLRLIYYSQIVNDFQKGDIAEGYSVSREKKESFPLTVTSAQKNPTAFYLCASSIRDRGGANVLTFGAGSRLTVL.

This clonotype was counted at least ten times. The chain joins TRBV2 to TRBJ2-1; no clear D. Trimming left V 7 bases short and J 5 bases short, with 30 bases between. This CDR3 has 19 amino acids. Per germline, CDR1 SNHLY and CDR2 FYNNEI. The CDR3 sequence: CASILAYWEWTDGNNEQFF. CDR3 in DNA: TGTGCCAGCATCTTGGCGTATTGGGAATGGACGGACGGAAACAATGAGCAGTTCTTC. The full variable domain, completed using reference TRBV2 and TRBJ2-1, is EPEVTQTPSHQVTQMGQEVILRCVPISNHLYFYWYRQILGQKVEFLVSFYNNEISEKSEIFDDQFSVERPDGSNFTLKIRSTKLEDSAMYFCASILAYWEWTDGNNEQFFGPGTRLTVL.

The chain links TRBV5-1 to TRBJ2-5, with D possibly TRBD2 on 5 matching bases. CDR3 length: 15 amino acids. Germline-derived CDR1 and CDR2 are SGHRS and YFSETQ. The germline V and J ends were trimmed by 0 bases and 5 bases, with 14 bases remaining between them. The DNA of the CDR3 is TGCGCCAGCAGCTTGGAAGGCCCCAGGAGGGAGACCCAGTACTTC. This codes for CASSLEGPRRETQYF.

This clonotype has more than one count but fewer than ten. The chain employs TRBV20-1 and TRBJ2-7; no clear D gene. The germline V gene has CDR1 DFQATT and CDR2 SNEGSKA (reference sequence). Trimming took off 3 bases at V and 3 bases at J, with 9 bases between the two ends. This CDR3 has 12 residues. In nucleotides, the CDR3 is TGCAGTGCTAGCAAAATAGGCTACGAGCAGTACTTC. Its translation is CSASKIGYEQYF.

This clonotype showed up just a few times. The chain has TRBV18 and TRBJ2-5, with D uncertain. V was trimmed by 3 bases and J by 2 bases, leaving 19 bases between them. Germline CDR1 reads KGHSH; CDR2 reads LQKENI. The CDR3 covers 17 residues. For the CDR3, the DNA is TGTGCCAGCTCACCCCTCCGGACGGCGCTGGGACAAGAGACCCAGTACTTC. Protein: CASSPLRTALGQETQYF. The full variable domain, in which reference TRBV18 and TRBJ2-5 provide the parts outside the CDR3, is NAGVMQNPRHLVRRRGQEARLRCSPMKGHSHVYWYRQLPEEGLKFMVYLQKENIIDESGMPKERFSAEFPKEGPSILRIQQVVRGDSAAYFCASSPLRTALGQETQYFGPGTRLLVL.

J is TRBJ2-3 and V is TRBV9, with TRBD2 as a possible D gene (6 bases). Trimming took off 4 bases at V and 4 bases at J, with 13 bases between the two ends. This CDR3 has 14 residues. Germline V gene lookup returns CDR1 SGDLS and CDR2 YYNGEE. CDR3 sequence: CASSPRGTSDTQYF. The DNA of the CDR3 is TGTGCCAGCAGCCCCCGGGGGACGTCAGATACGCAGTATTTT.

In this sample, this clonotype turned up a few times. V is TRBV10-3 and J is TRBJ2-1; 9 nucleotides align to TRBD1. The CDR3 runs 15 residues. Germline V gene data show CDR1 as ENHRY and CDR2 as SYGVKD. The V gene end was trimmed by 7 bases and the J gene end by 7 bases; junction bases not matched to a gene: 11. Here the CDR3 DNA reads TGTGCCATCACCGTTCCGGGACAGGGAGTAAATGAGCAGTTCTTC. Its protein product is CAITVPGQGVNEQFF.

This clonotype was counted a few times. The chain is built from TRBV3-1 and TRBJ2-4; D is perhaps TRBD2 (5 bases). The V gene's germline CDR1 is LGHDT and CDR2 YNNKEL (reference sequence). V lost 0 bases to trimming and J lost 3 bases, with 9 bases between them. The CDR3 is 15 residues long. CDR3 DNA sequence: TGTGCCAGCAGCCAAGATCACGGGATCAAAAACATTCAGTACTTC. It codes for CASSQDHGIKNIQYF.

There are a few counts of this clonotype. This sequence joins TRBV5-1 and TRBJ2-3; 11 nucleotides line up with TRBD2. With V trimmed by 1 base and J by 4 bases, 8 bases remained unmatched. CDR3 length: 17 amino acids. Germline loops: CDR1 SGHRS, CDR2 YFSETQ. For the CDR3, the DNA is TGCGCCAGCAGCTTGACAACGACTAGCGGGAATGCAGATACGCAGTATTTT. Residues: CASSLTTTSGNADTQYF.

This clonotype was seen only a few times. The chain is built from TRBV4-3 and TRBJ2-5; D ambiguous. The V end was cut by 0 bases, the J end by 7 bases, with 9 bases between. The CDR3 consists of 13 residues. CDR1 is LGHNA and CDR2 is YSLEER in the germline V gene. CDR3 region: CASSQDLKWTQYF. The CDR3 nucleotides are TGCGCCAGCAGCCAAGATCTAAAGTGGACCCAGTACTTC.

This clonotype was counted between two and nine times. The rearrangement joins TRBV9 to TRBJ2-1, with D possibly being TRBD1 (5 bases). CDR3 size: 14 residues. Germline CDR1 SGDLS, CDR2 YYNGEE. Trimming removed 2 bases from V and 4 bases from J, with 10 bases in between. DNA for the CDR3: TGTGCCAGCAGCGTCAAGGGGTCGTACAATGAGCAGTTCTTC. Residues: CASSVKGSYNEQFF. The full variable domain, in which reference TRBV9 and TRBJ2-1 provide the parts outside the CDR3, is DSGVTQTPKHLITATGQRVTLRCSPRSGDLSVYWYQQSLDQGLQFLIQYYNGEERAKGNILERFSAQQFPDLHSELNLSSLELGDSALYFCASSVKGSYNEQFFGPGTRLTVL.

This clonotype occurred a few times. The V gene is TRBV7-8, the J gene TRBJ2-1, with unresolved D. Germline V gene sequence: CDR1 SGHVS, CDR2 FQNEAQ. V was shortened by 3 bases and J by 10 bases, with 7 bases between the two germline ends. The CDR3 is made up of 11 amino acids. This chain's CDR3 is CASSLFTEQFF. CDR3 coding DNA: TGTGCCAGCAGCTTGTTCACAGAGCAGTTCTTC.

This clonotype was seen more than once but under ten times. The chain couples TRBV3-1 to TRBJ2-5, with D possibly called TRBD1 or TRBD2 (6 bases each). Germline CDR1 is LGHDT and CDR2 is YNNKEL (reference sequence). The CDR3 consists of 15 residues. V lost 0 bases and J 1 base, leaving 9 bases between the germline ends. CDR3 coding DNA: TGTGCCAGCAGCCAAGATCCGGGGGCCCAAGAGACCCAGTACTTC. Its translation is CASSQDPGAQETQYF.

Only a few counts were recorded for this clonotype. The genes are TRBV20-1 and TRBJ2-7; 8 bases are a match to TRBD1. With V trimmed by 5 bases and J by 4 bases, 10 bases remained unmatched. The CDR3 loop spans 14 amino acids. The germline V gene encodes CDR1 DFQATT and CDR2 SNEGSKA (reference sequence). In DNA, the CDR3 is TGCAGTGCTGTCCCCGGGACAGGATCGTACGAGCAGTACTTC. This codes for CSAVPGTGSYEQYF.

This clonotype showed up just a few times. The chain employs TRBV12-3 or TRBV12-4 and TRBJ2-7; D not resolved. This CDR3 is 14 amino acids long. Trimming removed 3 bases at V and 3 bases at J, with 12 bases between. In nucleotides, the CDR3 is TGTGCCAGCAGTTTGGCCGGGCTGGTCTACGAGCAGTACTTC. Its protein product is CASSLAGLVYEQYF.

This clonotype occurred a few times. The gene calls are TRBV7-9 and TRBJ2-7; perhaps TRBD1 as D (6 bases). Trimming pared 5 bases from V and 4 bases from J, leaving 15 bases between. The CDR3 has 14 residues. From germline, CDR1 is SEHNR and CDR2 FQNEAQ (reference sequence). CDR3 nucleotide sequence: TGTGCCAGCAGCCCTACGAACAGGGTTTACGAGCAGTACTTC. It specifies CASSPTNRVYEQYF.

Note on this clonotype: A much larger clone sits a single nucleotide away, making a read error possible. This chain links TRBV29-1 with TRBJ2-3; D call uncertain. This CDR3 spans 12 amino acids. The germline gives CDR1 SQVTM, CDR2 ANQGSEA. This CDR3 is CSVGRATYTQYF. In DNA form, the CDR3 reads TGCAGCGTTGGTAGAGCCACATATACGCAGTATTTT.

The chain recombines TRBV12-3 or TRBV12-4 with TRBJ2-5, with D unresolved. CDR3 size: 16 residues. Deletions cut 0 bases from V and 9 bases from J, with 20 bases between. CDR3 sequence (DNA): TGTGCCAGCAGTTTAGCGACCGGGCCCAGGAGAAAGGCCCAGTACTTC. Protein: CASSLATGPRRKAQYF.

The chain recombines TRBV20-1 with TRBJ2-1; either TRBD1 or TRBD2 may supply D (6 bases each). The CDR3 spans 23 residues. Trimming shortened V by 0 bases and J by 0 bases, and 33 bases separated the two germline ends. The germline V gene encodes CDR1 DFQATT and CDR2 SNEGSKA (reference sequence). CDR3 in amino acids: CSARDKVSTHGGTLLRSYNEQFF. In DNA, the CDR3 is TGCAGTGCTAGAGATAAAGTCTCGACACACGGGGGCACCCTTCTCCGCTCCTACAATGAGCAGTTCTTC.

This sequence joins TRBV9 and TRBJ2-1; 7 nucleotides agree with TRBD2. The length of the CDR3 is 15 residues. Germline V gene data show CDR1 as SGDLS and CDR2 as YYNGEE. V lost 0 bases and J lost 8; bases outside the gene matches: 8. The CDR3 DNA is TGTGCCAGCAGCGTAGAGGCGGGAGAATTCTATGAGCAGTTCTTC. It encodes CASSVEAGEFYEQFF.